A single sample is the source of the 17 T cell receptor beta chains below, sequenced in a study of cytomegalovirus exposure and HLA in healthy donors. A multiplex PCR was run with 60 Vbeta primers and 13 Jbeta primers. The method was immunoSEQ multiplex PCR; TCRdb's version includes in-frame clones alone and lacks a portion of them. This table has fewer than 80,000 clones, under 80% appearing once. Sequencing was performed on PBMCs. The receptors here all came from a woman aged 30 to 39 in good health and CMV-seronegative.

V is TRBV13 and J is TRBJ2-1, with TRBD2 as a possible D gene (5 bases). V gave up 2 bases and J gave up 2 bases, with 10 bases separating them. The CDR3 is made up of 15 amino acids. The germline V gene has CDR1 PRHDT and CDR2 FYEKMQ (reference sequence). For the CDR3, the DNA is TGTGCCAGCAGCTTACGGGCGGGCCCCTACAATGAGCAGTTCTTC. It is translated as CASSLRAGPYNEQFF.

The V call is TRBV5-4, the J call TRBJ2-1; 11 nucleotides agree with TRBD1. The CDR3 runs 14 residues. Trimming at V came to 4 bases and at J to 7 bases, leaving 4 bases not matched to a gene. Germline values: CDR1 SGHNT, CDR2 YYREEE (reference sequence). The CDR3 spells CASSKGQGANEQFF. CDR3 bases: TGTGCCAGCAGCAAAGGACAGGGGGCTAATGAGCAGTTCTTC.

This chain connects TRBV28 to TRBJ1-2; D may be TRBD1 (5 bases). CDR3 length: 13 amino acids. V lost 8 bases and J 7 bases, leaving 17 bases between the germline ends. Germline V lookup: CDR1 MDHEN, CDR2 SYDVKM. CDR3 DNA sequence: TGTGCCAGCTTTCGAGGGGCCGGGAGTGGCTACACCTTC. Translated, it gives CASFRGAGSGYTF.

The rearrangement links TRBV7-3 to TRBJ2-3, with 13 bases matching TRBD2. CDR1 is SGHTA and CDR2 is FQGTGA in the germline V gene. Unmatched junction bases numbered 3, after V lost 5 bases and J lost 4 bases. The CDR3 extends over 15 amino acids. CDR3 nucleotide sequence: TGTGCCAGCAGCCTCGGGACTAGCGGGGCAGATACGCAGTATTTT. The encoded protein is CASSLGTSGADTQYF.

The chain carries TRBV19 and TRBJ1-3; no clear D. Germline CDR1 reads LNHDA; CDR2 reads SQIVND (reference sequence). The CDR3 loop spans 19 amino acids. Trimming took 5 bases from V and 0 from J, leaving 23 bases between them. The CDR3 DNA follows: TGTGCCAGTAGTCCCTCATACTGGCAAGGGAGTGTCTCTGGAAACACCATATATTTT. Translated: CASSPSYWQGSVSGNTIYF.

The V gene is TRBV10-2, the J gene TRBJ1-4; D unresolved. The germline V and J ends were trimmed by 4 bases and 8 bases, with 14 bases remaining between them. CDR1 and CDR2 (germline): WSHSY, SAAADI. The CDR3 is 14 residues long. CDR3 sequence (DNA): TGCGCCAGCAGTGTAGTCAGTAACGGGGAAAAACTGTTTTTT. Amino acids: CASSVVSNGEKLFF.

V usage is TRBV19 and J usage is TRBJ2-7; no firm D call. Germline CDR1 and CDR2: LNHDA and SQIVND (reference sequence). The CDR3 runs 13 residues. The germline V and J ends were trimmed by 5 bases and 6 bases, with 14 bases remaining between them. CDR3 region: CASSPEYRGEQYF. CDR3 nucleotides: TGTGCCAGTAGTCCTGAGTATCGCGGCGAGCAGTACTTC.

The chain links TRBV28 to TRBJ1-4; 8 bases fit TRBD1. V gave up 2 bases and J gave up 1 base; unmatched junction bases: 9. This CDR3 region has 18 residues. CDR1 MDHEN and CDR2 SYDVKM come from the germline V gene. CDR3 amino acids: CASSLPTGGRITNEKLFF. In DNA form, the CDR3 reads TGTGCCAGCAGTTTACCAACAGGGGGAAGGATAACTAATGAAAAACTGTTTTTT.

The J gene is TRBJ2-1, the V gene TRBV27, with 10 positions matching TRBD2. Germline assignment: CDR1 MNHEY and CDR2 SMNVEV (reference sequence). Trimming removed 6 bases from V and 5 bases from J; junction bases left unmatched: 7. This CDR3 has 15 amino acids. The CDR3 is CASRRSGGSNNEQFF. Here the CDR3 DNA reads TGTGCCAGCAGACGTAGCGGGGGGAGCAACAATGAGCAGTTCTTC.

J is TRBJ1-5 and V is TRBV6-1; D may be TRBD1 (5 bases). The CDR3 runs 14 residues. CDR1 is MNHNS and CDR2 is SASEGT in the germline V gene. V dropped 6 bases and J dropped 3 bases, with 12 bases sitting between them. CDR3 nucleotides: TGTGCCAGCAGCCACGACAGAAACAATCAGCCCCAGCATTTT. Encoded protein: CASSHDRNNQPQHF.

This chain joins TRBV15 and TRBJ1-2; D is unclear. The germline gives CDR1 LNHNV, CDR2 YYDKDF (reference sequence). The CDR3 spans 15 residues. The germline V and J ends were trimmed by 0 bases and 2 bases, with 10 bases remaining between them. CDR3 region: CATSREEDWNYGYTF. The CDR3 DNA follows: TGTGCCACCAGCAGAGAGGAGGACTGGAACTATGGCTACACCTTC.

The chain carries TRBV10-1 and TRBJ2-7; 7 nucleotides line up with TRBD2. Germline CDR1 and CDR2: WNHNN and SYGVQD (reference sequence). This CDR3 has 17 residues. Unmatched junction bases numbered 16, after V lost 2 bases and J lost 6 bases. CDR3 coding DNA: TGCGCCAGCAGTGAGAAAATTCCGGGAGGAATTCGAGGCGAGCAGTACGTC. Protein sequence: CASSEKIPGGIRGEQYV.

The V gene is TRBV19, the J gene TRBJ2-3, with TRBD1 identical over 8 bases. From germline, CDR1 is LNHDA and CDR2 SQIVND (reference sequence). The J segment lost 1 base and the V segment lost 4 bases, leaving 4 bases of the junction unmatched. The CDR3 runs 15 residues. The CDR3 here is CASSTTGDGTDTQYF. The CDR3 DNA follows: TGTGCCAGTAGTACGACAGGGGACGGCACAGATACGCAGTATTTT.

This chain joins TRBV14 and TRBJ2-1, with 7 bases lining up with TRBD2. Germline loops: CDR1 SGHDN, CDR2 FVKESK. This CDR3 comprises 13 residues. V shed 3 bases, J shed 9 bases, and the junction held 5 bases outside the gene matches. The CDR3 loop is CASSQIGEGEQFF. CDR3 bases: TGTGCCAGCAGCCAGATAGGGGAGGGTGAGCAGTTCTTC.

This clone was detected only once. This rearrangement joins TRBV7-3 to TRBJ2-2; no definite D call. The germline V and J ends were trimmed by 2 bases and 4 bases, with 5 bases remaining between them. Per germline, CDR1 SGHTA and CDR2 FQGTGA. The CDR3 is made up of 13 amino acids. CDR3 loop: CASSLLATGELFF. CDR3 nucleotides: TGTGCCAGCAGCTTATTAGCCACCGGGGAGCTGTTTTTT.

The V call is TRBV5-1, the J call TRBJ2-1; 8 bases agree with TRBD2. The CDR3 covers 15 residues. V lost 4 bases, J lost 9 bases, and 12 bases stayed unmatched. Germline values: CDR1 SGHRS, CDR2 YFSETQ. The DNA of the CDR3 is TGCGCCAGCAGCACCCTCCGGGTCGGGGGGGGTGAGCAGTTCTTC. Protein sequence: CASSTLRVGGGEQFF. The entire variable domain, with the rest obtained from reference TRBV5-1 and TRBJ2-1, is as follows: KAGVTQTPRYLIKTRGQQVTLSCSPISGHRSVSWYQQTPGQGLQFLFEYFSETQRNKGNFPGRFSGRQFSNSRSEMNVSTLELGDSALYLCASSTLRVGGGEQFFGPGTRLTVL.

About this clone itself: The same CDR3 can be traced to other DNA sequences in this sample. The chain links TRBV11-3 to TRBJ2-2; perhaps TRBD2 as D (5 bases). Trimming stripped 1 base from V and 6 bases from J, with 15 bases between. Germline assignment: CDR1 SGHNT and CDR2 YENEEA. This CDR3 is 16 amino acids long. For the CDR3, the DNA is TGTGCCAGCAGCTTAGGAATAGCGCCGGACGCCGGGGAGCTGTTTTTT. This encodes CASSLGIAPDAGELFF. The full variable domain, rest sourced from reference TRBV11-3 and TRBJ2-2, is EAGVVQSPRYKIIEKKQPVAFWCNPISGHNTLYWYLQNLGQGPELLIRYENEEAVDDSQLPKDRFSAERLKGVDSTLKIQPAELGDSAVYLCASSLGIAPDAGELFFGEGSRLTVL.